This T cell receptor (beta chain) came from a study of CD8 T cells in Susac syndrome. Negative isolation yielded CD8+ and CD4+ T cells; FACS enriched TEMRA cells. Germline V lookup: CDR1 MGHRA, CDR2 YSYEKL. V dropped 0 bases and J dropped 3; count of bases not matched to a gene: 5. This CDR3 spans 15 amino acids. RNA in amounts of roughly 0.5 to 1 ug was reverse transcribed with random hexamers. Amplification of TCR beta CDR3 was carried out by immunoSEQ multiplex PCR, which covered 54 Vbeta and 13 Jbeta segments. TCRdb redid the calling of the immunoSEQ multiplex PCR reads with MiXCR, one entry per CDR3 protein. The sample lists approximately 70,000 distinct CDR3 sequences, approximately 96% occurring once.

This receptor was obtained from a human donor with multiple sclerosis. This sequence joins TRBV4-1 and TRBJ2-7; TRBD2 matches 7 bases. The sequencing input was CD8+ T cells from PBMCs. In DNA form, the CDR3 reads TGCGCCAGCAGCCAAGATCCGGGCGGGAGCTACGAGCAGTACTTC. As protein: CASSQDPGGSYEQYF.